Following are 22 T cell receptor beta chains from one sample sequenced in a study. TCRdb independently ran MiXCR on the reads; one entry per CDR3 protein. The sample includes about 4,900 distinct CDR3 sequences, roughly 8% of them seen just once. The sequenced material came from CD4+ T cells from synovial fluid. The receptors shown here come from a human donor with rheumatoid arthritis.

By share, this clonotype counts as medium-sized (0.01 to 0.1%). The chain combines TRBV28 with TRBJ2-7, with D hard to call. The length of the CDR3 is 11 residues. CDR1 is MDHEN and CDR2 is SYDVKM in the germline V gene. Trimming removed 3 bases from V and 6 bases from J, with 6 bases in between. CDR3 sequence: CASSFLGEQYF. The CDR3 DNA sequence: TGTGCCAGCAGTTTCCTGGGCGAGCAGTACTTC.

The sample holds many counts of this clonotype. The chain uses TRBV12-3 or TRBV12-4 and TRBJ2-7, with 7 nucleotides matching TRBD1. J lost 2 bases, V lost 3 bases, and 7 bases had no gene match. The CDR3 totals 15 residues. The CDR3 DNA reads as TGTGCCAGCAGTTTGACACAGGGGCGGACCTACGAGCAGTACTTC. Protein sequence: CASSLTQGRTYEQYF.

J is TRBJ2-3 and V is TRBV5-1; 10 positions agree with TRBD2. Looked up from germline, CDR1 is SGHRS and CDR2 is YFSETQ. Unmatched junction bases numbered 7, after V lost 2 bases and J lost 1 base. The CDR3 contains 17 residues. The CDR3 bases are TGCGCCAGCAGCTTTTCTAGCGGGAGCGGCGGCACAGATACGCAGTATTTT. Its protein product is CASSFSSGSGGTDTQYF.

This clonotype occurred once. A much larger clone lies one base from this, so it may be a read error. The chain carries TRBV9 and TRBJ2-5; no definite D call. CDR1 SGDLS and CDR2 YYNGEE come from the germline V gene. This CDR3 is built from 11 residues. The CDR3 DNA follows: TGTGCCAGCAGCGCTGCTGAGAACCAGTACTTC. It yields the protein CASSAAENQYF.

This clonotype is labeled medium-sized. The chain uses TRBV3-1 and TRBJ2-1; TRBD2 is a possible D gene (5 bases). The V end was cut by 1 base, the J end by 5 bases, with 6 bases between. CDR3 length: 13 residues. From germline, CDR1 is LGHDT and CDR2 YNNKEL (reference sequence). CDR3 DNA: TGTGCCAGCAGCCAAGGAGCGGACAATGAGCAGTTCTTC. This gives the protein CASSQGADNEQFF.

This clonotype has ten or more counts. The chain is built from TRBV29-1 and TRBJ1-2; D call uncertain. CDR3 length: 14 residues. V lost 6 bases and J lost 0, with 14 bases in between. Germline loops: CDR1 SQVTM, CDR2 ANQGSEA. The CDR3 spells CSVVRDFTNYGYTF. The CDR3 coding sequence is TGCAGCGTCGTGAGGGATTTCACTAACTATGGCTACACCTTC.

This clonotype qualifies as medium-sized. This sequence joins TRBV27 and TRBJ2-7, with D perhaps TRBD2 (5 bases). V lost 4 bases, J lost 2 bases, and 12 bases lay in between. The CDR3 totals 14 residues. Germline V gives CDR1 MNHEY, CDR2 SMNVEV (reference sequence). The CDR3 sequence is CASSSGENAYEQYF. For the CDR3, the DNA is TGTGCCAGCAGTTCCGGGGAAAACGCCTACGAGCAGTACTTC.

By proportion, this clonotype is medium-sized. CDR3 DNA: TGTGCCATCACCCCCGGGTCCGGGGGCAATTCACCCCTCCACTTT. The encoded protein is CAITPGSGGNSPLHF. The J gene is TRBJ1-6, the V gene TRBV10-3; TRBD1 might be the D (6 bases). The V end was cut by 7 bases, the J end by 7 bases, with 17 bases between. The CDR3 is made up of 15 amino acids. Germline CDR1 is ENHRY and CDR2 is SYGVKD.

By share, this clonotype counts as medium-sized (0.01 to 0.1%). DNA for the CDR3: TGTGCCAGCAGTTACAGGGGGCTAGAGCAAGAGACCCAGTACTTC. Amino acid sequence: CASSYRGLEQETQYF. The chain carries TRBV12-3 or TRBV12-4 and TRBJ2-5, with TRBD1 identical over 9 bases. The CDR3 consists of 15 residues. J was trimmed by 2 bases and V by 4 bases; bases with no gene match: 5.

This clonotype was seen ten or more times. The chain employs TRBV10-3 and TRBJ2-3, with 9 bases aligning to TRBD2. The V gene's germline CDR1 is ENHRY and CDR2 SYGVKD. With 4 bases clipped from V and 2 bases from J, the junction kept 4 bases outside the gene matches. The CDR3 totals 15 residues. CDR3 DNA: TGTGCCATCAGTGGTCTAGCGGGAATCACAGATACGCAGTATTTT. It specifies CAISGLAGITDTQYF.

In its sample, this clonotype is medium-sized. The chain has TRBV5-1 and TRBJ2-1, with TRBD1 as a possible D gene (5 bases). CDR1 and CDR2 from the germline V gene are SGHRS and YFSETQ. V was trimmed by 0 bases and J by 8 bases, leaving 18 bases between them. This CDR3 comprises 16 residues. This CDR3 is CASSLDNRRGMDEQFF. In DNA form, the CDR3 reads TGCGCCAGCAGCTTGGATAACAGGCGAGGTATGGATGAGCAGTTCTTC.

In its sample, this clonotype was seen a few times. The V call is TRBV7-2, the J call TRBJ1-2, with TRBD1 matching 11 bases. Germline trimming cut 5 bases from V and 5 bases from J; bases unmatched to any gene: 4. The germline CDR1 and CDR2 sequences are SGHTA and FQGNSA. The CDR3 runs 14 residues. The CDR3 sequence: CASSTDRGLYGYTF. DNA for the CDR3: TGTGCCAGCAGCACGGACAGGGGGCTTTATGGCTACACCTTC.

In the case of this clonotype: Just one base apart from a much larger clone, this may be a read error. The chain couples TRBV11-3 to TRBJ2-7; D remains ambiguous. Germline V CDR1 and CDR2: SGHNT, YENEEA. With 7 bases removed from V and 1 base from J, the gap between germline ends came to 14 bases. This CDR3 is 14 amino acids long. The CDR3 DNA follows: TGTGCCAGCAACTTCAGGTGGGAATCCTACGAGCAGTACTTC. Translated: CASNFRWESYEQYF.

In its sample, this clonotype ranks as medium-sized. The gene calls are TRBV18 and TRBJ2-7; maybe TRBD1 (6 bases). CDR1 and CDR2 from the germline V gene are KGHSH and LQKENI. Trimming left V 3 bases short and J 4 bases short, with 7 bases between. The CDR3 loop spans 12 amino acids. The CDR3 region is CASSPTGYEQYF. For the CDR3, the DNA is TGTGCCAGCTCACCGACAGGATACGAGCAGTACTTC.

This clonotype is labeled as medium-sized (0.01 to 0.1%). This chain joins TRBV11-2 and TRBJ2-3, with D perhaps matching TRBD1 (5 bases). The CDR3 extends over 17 amino acids. Germline V gives CDR1 SGHAT, CDR2 FQNNGV. V was cut by 4 bases and J by 0 bases, with 17 bases left in between. In DNA form, the CDR3 reads TGTGCCAGCAGCTCAGGGCTGAGGTGGGGAAGCACAGATACGCAGTATTTT. Encoded protein: CASSSGLRWGSTDTQYF.

By frequency in the sample, this clonotype is medium-sized. This chain links TRBV27 with TRBJ1-6; D unclear. Looked up from germline, CDR1 is MNHEY and CDR2 is SMNVEV (reference sequence). This CDR3 spans 12 amino acids. The V and J ends lost 6 bases and 7 bases respectively, with 7 bases between them. The CDR3 loop reads CASREFNSPLHF. The CDR3 DNA is TGTGCCAGCAGGGAGTTCAATTCACCCCTCCACTTT.

This clonotype was observed at least ten times. This chain uses TRBV3-1 with TRBJ2-5; 7 bases agree with TRBD1. CDR1 LGHDT and CDR2 YNNKEL come from the germline V gene (reference sequence). V shed 1 base and J 4 bases; nucleotides not matched to a gene: 3. The CDR3 sequence is 14 residues long. CDR3 region: CASSQGPGGETQYF. The DNA of the CDR3 is TGTGCCAGCAGCCAAGGGCCAGGGGGAGAGACCCAGTACTTC.

This clonotype counts as medium-sized (0.01 to 0.1%). The V call is TRBV9, the J call TRBJ2-5, with a possible D match to TRBD2 (7 bases). Germline loops: CDR1 SGDLS, CDR2 YYNGEE. V was shortened by 4 bases and J by 6 bases, with 22 bases between the two germline ends. The CDR3 length is 16 residues. CDR3 amino acids: CASSREGGAGEQTQYF. CDR3 in DNA: TGTGCCAGCAGCAGAGAGGGGGGGGCGGGAGAACAGACCCAGTACTTC. Full variable domain (outside the CDR3, taken from reference TRBV9 and TRBJ2-5): DSGVTQTPKHLITATGQRVTLRCSPRSGDLSVYWYQQSLDQGLQFLIQYYNGEERAKGNILERFSAQQFPDLHSELNLSSLELGDSALYFCASSREGGAGEQTQYFGPGTRLLVL.

This clonotype appeared many times. The chain combines TRBV29-1 with TRBJ2-7; no reliable D call. Germline V gives CDR1 SQVTM, CDR2 ANQGSEA. The CDR3 is 12 amino acids. The V end lost 7 bases, the J end lost 0 bases, and 10 bases lay between the germline ends. The CDR3 nucleotides are TGCAGCGCCATCAGTTTCTCCTACGAGCAGTACTTC. It codes for CSAISFSYEQYF.

This clonotype was found many times. This chain uses TRBV2 with TRBJ2-7; 10 bases map to TRBD1. Per the germline V gene, CDR1 is SNHLY and CDR2 is FYNNEI. This CDR3 comprises 14 residues. Trimming at V came to 5 bases and at J to 2 bases, leaving 3 bases not matched to a gene. The DNA of the CDR3 is TGTGCCAGCAGTATCGGACAGGGGGCCTACGAGCAGTACTTC. Its protein is CASSIGQGAYEQYF.

This clonotype was recorded many times. The V call is TRBV5-4, the J call TRBJ2-6; 9 bases align to TRBD1. The CDR3 spans 17 residues. The germline gives CDR1 SGHNT, CDR2 YYREEE (reference sequence). With V trimmed by 3 bases and J by 4 bases, 8 bases remained unmatched. The CDR3 bases are TGTGCCAGCAGCTGGGAACAGGGGGCACGCGGGGCCAACGTCCTGACTTTC. This translates into CASSWEQGARGANVLTF.

Within the sample, this clonotype is medium-sized. This sequence joins TRBV7-9 and TRBJ2-3; D is unclear. Germline loops: CDR1 SEHNR, CDR2 FQNEAQ (reference sequence). CDR3 size: 12 residues. Trimming took off 5 bases at V and 4 bases at J, with 7 bases between the two ends. Here the CDR3 DNA reads TGTGCCAGCAGCACCTTGGCAGATACGCAGTATTTT. Translated: CASSTLADTQYF.